The 29 T cell receptor beta chains below come from one sample, sequenced in a study of blood T cell repertoires in COVID-19. Sequencing was performed with immunoSEQ multiplex PCR; in TCRdb, only in-frame clones are kept and a portion is missing. The sample holds 45,000 to 50,000 clones, 88% seen once. Source material: peripheral blood. These receptors were obtained from a middle-aged man with active COVID-19.

This chain links TRBV24-1 with TRBJ2-7; a possible D gene is TRBD1 (6 bases). Per germline, CDR1 KGHDR and CDR2 SFDVKD. Trimming took 3 bases from V and 2 from J, leaving 10 bases between them. This CDR3 spans 14 amino acids. The CDR3 spells CATSDATGPYEQYF. The CDR3 nucleotides read TGTGCCACCAGTGATGCAACAGGGCCCTACGAGCAGTACTTC.

The rearrangement uses TRBV2 and TRBJ2-2; D may be TRBD2 (6 bases). V was clipped by 7 bases and J by 6 bases, with 15 bases between them. Per germline, CDR1 SNHLY and CDR2 FYNNEI. The CDR3 has 14 amino acids. The chain's CDR3 is CASKGRGISGELFF. CDR3 in DNA: TGTGCCAGCAAAGGGCGGGGTATTTCCGGGGAGCTGTTTTTT. The full variable domain, completed using reference TRBV2 and TRBJ2-2, is EPEVTQTPSHQVTQMGQEVILRCVPISNHLYFYWYRQILGQKVEFLVSFYNNEISEKSEIFDDQFSVERPDGSNFTLKIRSTKLEDSAMYFCASKGRGISGELFFGEGSRLTVL.

The rearrangement uses TRBV5-1 and TRBJ2-6; a possible D gene is TRBD1 (6 bases). Trimming pared 7 bases from V and 0 bases from J, leaving 8 bases between. CDR1 is SGHRS, CDR2 YFSETQ, per germline. The CDR3 is made up of 14 amino acids. The CDR3 here is CASATGSGANVLTF. Here the CDR3 DNA reads TGCGCCAGCGCGACAGGCTCTGGGGCCAACGTCCTGACTTTC.

CDR3: CASSTGPSGTTDTQYF. The CDR3 coding sequence is TGCGCCAGCAGCACCGGACCCAGCGGGACCACAGATACGCAGTATTTT. The V and J genes are TRBV5-1 and TRBJ2-3; 7 positions agree with TRBD2. From germline, CDR1 is SGHRS and CDR2 YFSETQ. The CDR3 runs 16 residues. The V and J ends lost 4 bases and 2 bases, in that order; junction bases with no gene match: 10.

The rearrangement uses TRBV28 and TRBJ1-2, with 8 nucleotides matching TRBD1. V lost 3 bases and J lost 6; bases outside the gene matches: 6. The CDR3 has 14 residues. The germline V gene has CDR1 MDHEN and CDR2 SYDVKM. CDR3 sequence reads: CASSFHRGGNGYTF. The CDR3 DNA sequence: TGTGCCAGCAGTTTCCACAGGGGGGGAAATGGCTACACCTTC.

This clone came up once. V is TRBV27 and J is TRBJ1-5; 10 bases map to TRBD1. The CDR3 contains 14 residues. Germline V gene lookup returns CDR1 MNHEY and CDR2 SMNVEV (reference sequence). The J segment lost 7 bases and the V segment lost 7 bases, leaving 7 bases of the junction unmatched. The CDR3 reads CASTWTGGGQPQHF. In DNA, the CDR3 is TGTGCCAGCACCTGGACAGGGGGAGGGCAGCCCCAGCATTTT.

The CDR3 coding sequence is TGTGCCAGCAGTCGGAGCGATGGCACAGATACGCAGTATTTT. This encodes CASSRSDGTDTQYF. The chain links TRBV7-2 to TRBJ2-3; D unresolved. The CDR3 contains 14 residues. V was cut by 6 bases and J by 1 base, with 11 bases left in between. Per the germline V gene, CDR1 is SGHTA and CDR2 is FQGNSA.

This chain links TRBV24-1 with TRBJ2-3; possible D gene TRBD2, 6 bases. CDR3 length: 16 residues. Trimming cost V 4 bases and J 1 base, with 14 bases left between them. Germline V gene data show CDR1 as KGHDR and CDR2 as SFDVKD. CDR3 amino acids: CATSDARGMGTDTQYF. In DNA, the CDR3 is TGTGCCACCAGTGACGCCCGGGGGATGGGCACAGATACGCAGTATTTT.

The chain is built from TRBV4-1 and TRBJ2-2, with a weak D call TRBD2 (6 bases). V shed 0 bases and J shed 5 bases, with 13 bases lying between them. The CDR3 extends over 16 amino acids. Germline V gene data show CDR1 as MGHRA and CDR2 as YSYEKL. This chain's CDR3 is CASSQEASVETGELFF. CDR3 in DNA: TGCGCCAGCAGCCAAGAAGCTAGCGTGGAAACCGGGGAGCTGTTTTTT.

This chain uses TRBV5-1 with TRBJ2-6, with D possibly matching TRBD1 (6 bases). This CDR3 spans 16 amino acids. Trimming stripped 0 bases from V and 4 bases from J, with 11 bases between. CDR1 is SGHRS and CDR2 is YFSETQ in the germline V gene. The DNA of the CDR3 is TGCGCCAGCAGCTTGGTCAGGGGTGGCGGGGCCAACGTCCTGACTTTC. The encoded protein is CASSLVRGGGANVLTF.

CDR3 sequence: CASLVRATGELFF. The CDR3 DNA follows: TGTGCCAGCCTAGTCAGAGCCACCGGGGAGCTGTTTTTT. The rearrangement joins TRBV19 to TRBJ2-2; D unresolved. V was trimmed by 9 bases and J by 4 bases, leaving 12 bases between them. CDR3 length equals 13 residues. Germline lookup yields CDR1 LNHDA and CDR2 SQIVND (reference sequence).

This clone was seen a handful of times. The V gene is TRBV19, the J gene TRBJ2-1, with 8 positions matching TRBD1. Germline trimming cut 6 bases from V and 8 bases from J; bases unmatched to any gene: 15. Germline loops: CDR1 LNHDA, CDR2 SQIVND (reference sequence). The CDR3 runs to 16 residues. CDR3 nucleotide sequence: TGTGCCAGTAGCCATAACAGGGGCCCACAGGGGGATGAGCAGTTCTTC. It is translated as CASSHNRGPQGDEQFF.

V is TRBV28 and J is TRBJ2-7; perhaps TRBD1 as D (5 bases). V lost 5 bases, J lost 3 bases, and 17 bases lay in between. This CDR3 is built from 15 residues. Germline assignment: CDR1 MDHEN and CDR2 SYDVKM. The CDR3, as DNA: TGTGCCAGCAGTGCAAGGTCGGACACTTACTACGAGCAGTACTTC. It encodes CASSARSDTYYEQYF. Drawing the rest from reference TRBV28 and TRBJ2-7, the complete variable domain is DVKVTQSSRYLVKRTGEKVFLECVQDMDHENMFWYRQDPGLGLRLIYFSYDVKMKEKGDIPEGYSVSREKKERFSLILESASTNQTSMYLCASSARSDTYYEQYFGPGTRLTVT.

The chain is built from TRBV2 and TRBJ1-6, with D maybe TRBD1 (6 bases). The CDR3 totals 16 residues. Per germline, CDR1 SNHLY and CDR2 FYNNEI. Trimming took 3 bases from V and 5 from J, leaving 14 bases between them. The CDR3 coding sequence is TGTGCCAGCAGTGAGCAGGGGCTTGGTAATAATTCACCCCTCCACTTT. It codes for CASSEQGLGNNSPLHF. Based on the CDR3 plus reference TRBV2 and TRBJ1-6, the full variable domain is EPEVTQTPSHQVTQMGQEVILRCVPISNHLYFYWYRQILGQKVEFLVSFYNNEISEKSEIFDDQFSVERPDGSNFTLKIRSTKLEDSAMYFCASSEQGLGNNSPLHFGNGTRLTVT.

The table lists this clone with a count of one. V is TRBV19 and J is TRBJ1-5; 9 bases align to TRBD1. This CDR3 contains 16 residues. From germline, CDR1 is LNHDA and CDR2 SQIVND (reference sequence). V lost 8 bases to trimming and J lost 0 bases; unmatched junction nucleotides: 8. For the CDR3, the DNA is TGTGCCAGTGGGGACAGGGATGGGAATAGCAATCAGCCCCAGCATTTT. Translated, it gives CASGDRDGNSNQPQHF.

This chain uses TRBV5-8 with TRBJ2-7; 9 bases align to TRBD2. J gave up 3 bases and V 3 bases, and 13 bases lay outside the gene matches. Looked up from germline, CDR1 is SGHTS and CDR2 is YDEGEE. This CDR3 is 17 amino acids long. The CDR3 DNA reads as TGTGCCAGCAGCTGGGGCTGGGCTAGCGGGACCTACTACGAGCAGTACTTC. This encodes CASSWGWASGTYYEQYF.

The chain uses TRBV14 and TRBJ2-1; D call uncertain. This CDR3 is built from 15 residues. Looked up from germline, CDR1 is SGHDN and CDR2 is FVKESK. Trimming cost V 8 bases and J 0 bases, with 14 bases left between them. The CDR3 region is CASRTTGSSYNEQFF. CDR3 sequence (DNA): TGTGCCAGCCGTACGACTGGCAGCTCCTACAATGAGCAGTTCTTC.

The chain has TRBV19 and TRBJ2-2; no clear D. This CDR3 spans 15 amino acids. The ends were cut back, 10 bases at V and 6 bases at J, with 21 bases in the middle. Germline lookup yields CDR1 LNHDA and CDR2 SQIVND (reference sequence). CDR3 in amino acids: CATRTEPRPAGELFF. CDR3 coding DNA: TGTGCCACCAGAACAGAGCCCCGGCCCGCCGGGGAGCTGTTTTTT.

The chain uses TRBV7-2 and TRBJ2-5, with TRBD2 matching over 7 bases. This CDR3 region has 14 residues. Germline V gene lookup returns CDR1 SGHTA and CDR2 FQGNSA. The V and J ends lost 3 bases and 1 base, in that order; junction bases with no gene match: 2. This chain's CDR3 is CASSLGGIQETQYF. The CDR3 coding sequence is TGTGCCAGCAGCTTGGGGGGGATCCAAGAGACCCAGTACTTC.

J is TRBJ1-2 and V is TRBV29-1, with 8 bases matching TRBD1. CDR3 length equals 12 residues. V shed 7 bases, J shed 2 bases, and the junction held 3 bases outside the gene matches. Per germline, CDR1 SQVTM and CDR2 ANQGSEA. CDR3 sequence reads: CSGGQGNYGYTF. The CDR3 DNA reads as TGCAGCGGTGGACAGGGCAACTATGGCTACACCTTC.

The chain employs TRBV27 and TRBJ2-7; TRBD1 is a possible D gene (6 bases). The CDR3 is made up of 16 amino acids. Trimming removed 10 bases from V and 6 bases from J, with 28 bases in between. Germline V gene data show CDR1 as MNHEY and CDR2 as SMNVEV (reference sequence). CDR3 sequence: CATATYFTGKSREQYF. In DNA form, the CDR3 reads TGTGCCACCGCGACTTACTTTACAGGGAAATCTCGCGAGCAGTACTTC.

With respect to this clone: Compared with germline, one end of the junction differs, possibly owing to a read error. This chain links TRBV3-1 (or the pseudogene TRBV3-2) with TRBJ2-3; TRBD2 agrees at 15 bases. CDR1 and CDR2 from the germline V gene are LGHDT and YNNKEL (reference sequence). The CDR3 contains 17 residues. The CDR3 nucleotides are TGTGCCAGCAGTCAAGGGACTAGCGGGAGGAGCACAGATACGCAGTATTTT. Translation gives CASSQGTSGRSTDTQYF.

The chain couples TRBV19 to TRBJ1-5; 8 bases are shared with TRBD1. Germline CDR1 LNHDA, CDR2 SQIVND (reference sequence). The CDR3 is 17 amino acids. V dropped 8 bases and J dropped 1; count of bases not matched to a gene: 13. The CDR3 sequence is CASLDREGSGSNQPQHF. CDR3 DNA: TGTGCCAGTCTGGACAGGGAGGGGTCGGGAAGCAATCAGCCCCAGCATTTT.

This clone was counted only a few times. This chain joins TRBV27 and TRBJ2-7; maybe TRBD1 (5 bases). From germline, CDR1 is MNHEY and CDR2 SMNVEV (reference sequence). The V and J ends lost 11 bases and 2 bases respectively, with 16 bases between them. This CDR3 spans 13 amino acids. CDR3 sequence reads: CAGWFQGAYEQYF. The DNA for the CDR3 is TGTGCCGGATGGTTCCAGGGTGCCTACGAGCAGTACTTC.

This clone was counted once. V is TRBV11-2 and J is TRBJ1-1, with D perhaps TRBD1 (6 bases). CDR3 length: 15 amino acids. V was pared by 2 bases and J by 0 bases, with 10 bases between. The germline gives CDR1 SGHAT, CDR2 FQNNGV. The CDR3 sequence is CASSLTGSLNTEAFF. DNA of the CDR3: TGTGCCAGCAGCTTAACAGGGTCTTTGAACACTGAAGCTTTCTTT.

This clone was detected a few times. This rearrangement joins TRBV10-3 to TRBJ2-5; 8 bases agree with TRBD2. The ends lost 5 bases at V and 5 bases at J; junction bases unmatched: 4. The germline V gene has CDR1 ENHRY and CDR2 SYGVKD. The CDR3 runs to 13 residues. CDR3 DNA: TGTGCCATCAGTAGACTAGCGACTGAGACCCAGTACTTC. Protein: CAISRLATETQYF.

The V call is TRBV24-1, the J call TRBJ2-1, with 12 bases that match TRBD2. The V segment lost 9 bases and the J segment 7 bases; nucleotides outside the gene matches: 6. The CDR3 is made up of 14 amino acids. Germline values: CDR1 KGHDR, CDR2 SFDVKD. The CDR3 DNA reads TGTGCCACCTCACTAGCGGGAGGTCAAAATGAGCAGTTCTTC. Amino acids: CATSLAGGQNEQFF.

V and J are TRBV2 and TRBJ2-2; a weak D match, TRBD2 (5 bases). CDR3 length: 14 amino acids. Per the germline V gene, CDR1 is SNHLY and CDR2 is FYNNEI. Trimming pared 7 bases from V and 0 bases from J, leaving 9 bases between. CDR3 DNA sequence: TGTGCCAGCAAAGAGGGCGCGAACACCGGGGAGCTGTTTTTT. This gives the protein CASKEGANTGELFF. The entire variable domain, with the rest obtained from reference TRBV2 and TRBJ2-2, is as follows: EPEVTQTPSHQVTQMGQEVILRCVPISNHLYFYWYRQILGQKVEFLVSFYNNEISEKSEIFDDQFSVERPDGSNFTLKIRSTKLEDSAMYFCASKEGANTGELFFGEGSRLTVL.

This rearrangement joins TRBV6-2 or TRBV6-3 to TRBJ1-1; 10 bases align to TRBD1. V shed 6 bases, J shed 0 bases, and the junction held 7 bases outside the gene matches. The germline V gene encodes CDR1 MNHEY and CDR2 SVGEGT. This CDR3 contains 16 residues. CDR3 protein: CASSHDRGPLNTEAFF. The DNA of the CDR3 is TGTGCCAGCAGCCACGACAGGGGGCCTTTGAACACTGAAGCTTTCTTT.